This note documents a single TCR beta chain sequence. Its antigen remains unknown. The donors were healthy bone marrow donors. This sample is drawn from a study of cytomegalovirus exposure and HLA in healthy donors. V lost 7 bases to trimming and J lost 1 base, with 8 bases between them. The CDR3 spans 13 residues. CDR1 and CDR2 from the germline V gene are LNHDA and SQIVND (reference sequence). Both 60 Vbeta primers and 13 Jbeta primers went into the PCR. Profiling relied on immunoSEQ multiplex PCR, and the TCRdb table lists in-frame clones only, not all of them. The sample contains 75,000 to 100,000 clones, around 8% of which appear only once. Findings and caveats of the study: When analyzed later, a missense DCLRE1C variant was found to be linked to TCR beta V- and J-gene trimming. CMV serostatus was the sole immune exposure information available. An analysis done earlier found most TCR beta V segments productive about 87% or about 30% of the time.

Sequenced material: PBMCs. V gene TRBV19 combines with J gene TRBJ1-5; D call uncertain. The receptor was isolated from a man between 45 and 60 years old in good health and CMV-seronegative. The CDR3 spells CASTEGSNQPQHF. CDR3 DNA sequence: TGTGCCAGTACCGAGGGAAGCAATCAGCCCCAGCATTTT.